This T cell receptor (beta chain) emerged from a study of T cells after posttransplantation cyclophosphamide. Points from the study as a whole: TRB overlap between skin or GI tissue T cells and blood was limited. Donor CD8+ memory clones often dominated recipient blood repertoires at later times. Recipient CMV seropositivity and CMV reactivation strongly tracked TRB clonality.

Sequencing was performed with immunoSEQ multiplex PCR; in TCRdb, only in-frame clones are kept and a portion is missing. This sample has approximately 34,000 clones, each found more than once. Of note for this clone: No antigen is known for it.

V gave up 3 bases and J gave up 0 bases, with 9 bases separating them. CDR1 is MDHEN, CDR2 SYDVKM, per germline. This CDR3 has 15 residues. Sample: PBMCs. The clonotype comes from a woman in her 50s in good health and a related stem cell transplant donor. The chain recombines TRBV28 with TRBJ1-5; tentative D call: TRBD1 (5 bases). In DNA form, the CDR3 reads TGTGCCAGCAGTTTTGACAGCCATAGCAATCAGCCCCAGCATTTT. This sequence encodes CASSFDSHSNQPQHF.